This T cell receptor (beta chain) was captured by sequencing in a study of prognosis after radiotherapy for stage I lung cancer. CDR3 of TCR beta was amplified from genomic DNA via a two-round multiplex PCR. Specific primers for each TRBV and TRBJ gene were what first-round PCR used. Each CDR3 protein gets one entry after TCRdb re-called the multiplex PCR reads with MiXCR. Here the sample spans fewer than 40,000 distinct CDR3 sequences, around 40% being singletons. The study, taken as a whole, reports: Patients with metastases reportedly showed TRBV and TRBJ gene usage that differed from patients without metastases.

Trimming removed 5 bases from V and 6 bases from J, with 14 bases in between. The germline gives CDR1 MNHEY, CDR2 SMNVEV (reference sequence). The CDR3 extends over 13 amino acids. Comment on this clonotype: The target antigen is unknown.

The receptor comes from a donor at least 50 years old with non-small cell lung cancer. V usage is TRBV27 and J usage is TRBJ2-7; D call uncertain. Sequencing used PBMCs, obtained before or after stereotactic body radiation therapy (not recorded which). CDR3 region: CASSIMVESEQYF. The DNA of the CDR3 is TGTGCCAGCAGTATAATGGTGGAGAGCGAGCAGTACTTC.